One sample yielded the 8 T cell receptor beta chains listed below, sequenced in a study of blood T cell repertoires in COVID-19. Assay used: immunoSEQ multiplex PCR; TCRdb lists only in-frame clones, some missing. The data contain approximately 120,000 clones, under 90% of them singletons. Sample: peripheral blood. The receptors here all came from a woman aged 45-59 years with acute or convalescent COVID-19.

This chain connects TRBV6-6 to TRBJ1-5, with a tentative D call TRBD1 (5 bases). Germline CDR1 reads MNHNY; CDR2 reads SVGAGI (reference sequence). The CDR3 is 14 amino acids. V lost 5 bases and J lost 5, with 13 bases in between. CDR3 sequence: CASSLFDSYQPQHF. CDR3 sequence (DNA): TGTGCCAGCAGTCTCTTCGACAGTTATCAGCCCCAGCATTTT.

V and J are TRBV7-2 and TRBJ2-1; D gene uncertain. The V gene lost 5 bases and the J gene lost 6 bases, with 17 bases spanning the gap. In germline, CDR1 is SGHTA, CDR2 FQGNSA. CDR3 length equals 15 residues. The CDR3 DNA is TGTGCCAGCAGCCCCTGGGCCACACACTTCAATGAGCAGTTCTTC. Translation: CASSPWATHFNEQFF.

The rearrangement uses TRBV11-2 and TRBJ1-1; 9 bases agree with TRBD1. The CDR3 sequence is 15 residues long. The J segment lost 2 bases and the V segment lost 6 bases, leaving 7 bases of the junction unmatched. From germline, CDR1 is SGHAT and CDR2 FQNNGV. This chain's CDR3 is CASSPGQGTNTEAFF. The CDR3 DNA reads TGTGCCAGCAGTCCGGGACAGGGTACCAACACTGAAGCTTTCTTT.

J is TRBJ2-1 and V is TRBV7-9, with 12 positions matching TRBD2. The CDR3 contains 16 residues. The trim removed 1 base at V and 4 bases at J, leaving 2 bases unmatched. CDR1 is SEHNR, CDR2 FQNEAQ, per germline (reference sequence). As DNA, the CDR3 is TGTGCCAGCAGCTTAGAAGGGACTAGCGGGTACAATGAGCAGTTCTTC. Amino acids: CASSLEGTSGYNEQFF.

DNA for the CDR3: TGCGCCAGCCGCGGGATGGGGATGGGGAACACTGAAGCTTTCTTT. Translation gives CASRGMGMGNTEAFF. This sequence joins TRBV5-1 and TRBJ1-1; D unclear. V was trimmed by 7 bases and J by 1 base, leaving 17 bases between them. The CDR3 has 15 residues. Germline assignment: CDR1 SGHRS and CDR2 YFSETQ.

This clone came up once. The chain uses TRBV5-1 and TRBJ1-1, with TRBD1 matching over 7 bases. CDR1 is SGHRS and CDR2 is YFSETQ in the germline V gene. The CDR3 has 13 amino acids. The V segment lost 7 bases and the J segment 1 base; nucleotides outside the gene matches: 4. CDR3 bases: TGCGCCAGCTGGGACAGTCGGAACACTGAAGCTTTCTTT. Translation: CASWDSRNTEAFF.

J is TRBJ1-2 and V is TRBV11-2; a possible D gene is TRBD1 (6 bases). The V end lost 2 bases, the J end lost 4 bases, and 14 bases lay between the germline ends. Germline-derived CDR1 and CDR2 are SGHAT and FQNNGV. The CDR3 loop spans 15 amino acids. Here the CDR3 reads CASSLSAGQPYGYTF. CDR3 nucleotide sequence: TGTGCCAGCAGCTTATCTGCCGGACAGCCCTATGGCTACACCTTC.

The J gene is TRBJ1-5, the V gene TRBV28; 10 bases are a match to TRBD1. CDR1 is MDHEN, CDR2 SYDVKM, per germline. With 6 bases clipped from V and 7 bases from J, the junction kept 3 bases outside the gene matches. The CDR3 is 13 amino acids. This CDR3 reads CASRGQGSQPQHF. CDR3 DNA sequence: TGTGCCAGCAGGGGACAGGGGAGCCAGCCCCAGCATTTT.